The rows below give T cell receptor beta chains drawn from one sample of a study of blood T cell repertoires in COVID-19. Generated by immunoSEQ multiplex PCR, the TCRdb table keeps only in-frame clones and is missing some. The sample has 70,000 to 95,000 clones, approximately 85% seen once; the top ten hold around 7.9%. Sequencing input: peripheral blood. All receptors derive from a man aged 65 to 79 with acute or convalescent COVID-19. Each CDR3 is given with its conserved first and last residue. The D gene is left open where the match is weak. A row's size may be missing; if present it is once, few, many or a size class.

TRBV2	NA	TRBJ1-2	NA	TGTGCCAGCAGTGACGTCAGAAGCTATGGCTACACCTTC	CASSDVRSYGYTF
TRBV18	NA	TRBJ2-2	few	TGTGCCAGCTCGTCGACCCCCGGCGGGGAAAGGAGGGAGCTGTTTTTT	CASSSTPGGERRELFF
TRBV28	TRBD1	TRBJ2-2	NA	TGTGCCAGCAGACCAGCCGGGACAGTTTTTGCCGGGGAGCTGTTTTTT	CASRPAGTVFAGELFF
TRBV11-2	TRBD2	TRBJ2-2	NA	TGTGCCAGCAGCTCTCCCGGACTAGTAAGAGGGACCGGGGAGCTGTTTTTT	CASSSPGLVRGTGELFF
TRBV28	TRBD2	TRBJ2-3	NA	TGTGCCAGCAGTTTGGGGCGGGGGGGTTCACATACGCAGTATTTT	CASSLGRGGSHTQYF
TRBV2	NA	TRBJ2-7	NA	TGTGCCAGCAGTGATTGGGGGCTTTCCTCCTACGAGCAGTACTTC	CASSDWGLSSYEQYF
TRBV6-1	NA	TRBJ1-3	few	TGTGCCAGCAGTGAAGGGACAGTCTCTGGAAACACCATATATTTT	CASSEGTVSGNTIYF
TRBV2	TRBD1	TRBJ2-5	NA	TGTGCCAGCAGTTCTAGACAGGGGTCTCGAGAGACCCAGTACTTC	CASSSRQGSRETQYF
TRBV29-1	TRBD2	TRBJ2-1	NA	TGCAGCGCTGGGGGGGGGACTAGCTCCTACAATGAGCAGTTCTTC	CSAGGGTSSYNEQFF
TRBV7-8	TRBD1	TRBJ2-3	NA	TGTGCCAGCAGCCCAGACAGATGGGACAGGGGGAGCACAGATACGCAGTATTTT	CASSPDRWDRGSTDTQYF
TRBV7-9	NA	TRBJ1-1	NA	TGTGCCAGCAGACCAACTAAAGGCACTGAAGCTTTCTTT	CASRPTKGTEAFF
TRBV6-5	TRBD1	TRBJ1-2	NA	TGTGCCAGCAGGCGGACAGGATTGGAGAACTATGGCTACACCTTC	CASRRTGLENYGYTF
TRBV5-1	NA	TRBJ2-4	once	TGCGCCAGCAGCTTGGGCGGTGAAGCCAAAAACATTCAGTACTTC	CASSLGGEAKNIQYF
TRBV6-2/TRBV6-3	NA	TRBJ1-5	once	TGTGCCAGCAGCCCCGCACGAGACGGACTGAATCAGCCCCAGCATTTT	CASSPARDGLNQPQHF
TRBV9	TRBD1	TRBJ1-6	NA	TGTGCCAGCAGCTCTGGGGGGGACAGGGATTCACCCCTCCACTTT	CASSSGGDRDSPLHF
TRBV19	NA	TRBJ1-5	NA	TGTGCCAGTAGTATGGGGTCAGGGCGCGATCAGCCCCAGCATTTT	CASSMGSGRDQPQHF
TRBV7-2	TRBD2	TRBJ2-2	NA	TGTGCCAGCAGCTCCGGACTAGCGGGAGTTCGGGGCACCGGGGAGCTGTTTTTT	CASSSGLAGVRGTGELFF
TRBV6-5	TRBD1	TRBJ2-7	NA	TGTGCCAGCAGTTACTCGACAGGGTGGAACGAGCAGTACTTC	CASSYSTGWNEQYF
TRBV5-8	TRBD2	TRBJ2-1	NA	TGTGCCAGCAGCTTGGGGCTAGCGGGAGCTAATGAGCAGTTCTTC	CASSLGLAGANEQFF
TRBV6-5	NA	TRBJ1-5	NA	TGTGCCAGCAGTCGCGACAGCACTAGCAATCAGCCCCAGCATTTT	CASSRDSTSNQPQHF
TRBV27	TRBD1	TRBJ1-6	NA	TGTGCCAGCAGCCCGGGACAGGTTTTTAACTCTTATAATTCACCCCTCCACTTT	CASSPGQVFNSYNSPLHF
TRBV7-2	NA	TRBJ2-1	NA	TGTGCCAGCAGCGCAAGTTGGGGGGGCGCCTACAATGAGCAGTTCTTC	CASSASWGGAYNEQFF
TRBV9	TRBD2	TRBJ2-1	NA	TGTGCCAGCAGCGTAGGACTAGCGAGCAATGAGCAGTTCTTC	CASSVGLASNEQFF
TRBV4-1	NA	TRBJ2-7	NA	TGCGCCAGCAGCCAAGTCCTCAAGCTCGAGCAGTACTTC	CASSQVLKLEQYF
TRBV12-3/TRBV12-4	NA	TRBJ2-4	once	TGTGCCAGCAGTTTAAAACAGAAAAACATTCAGTACTTC	CASSLKQKNIQYF
TRBV6-1	TRBD1	TRBJ1-2	NA	TGTGCCAGCAGTGAGAGACAGGGGGCTTGGTATGGCTACACCTTC	CASSERQGAWYGYTF
TRBV6-2/TRBV6-3	TRBD1	TRBJ1-5	NA	TGTGCCAGCAGTTTCGTCCTGGGACAGGGTCGCAATCAGCCCCAGCATTTT	CASSFVLGQGRNQPQHF
TRBV6-5	NA	TRBJ1-4	NA	TGTGCCAGCAGTCAGACATTAAGCCATGAAAAACTGTTTTTT	CASSQTLSHEKLFF
TRBV5-6	NA	TRBJ2-2	NA	TGTGCCAGCAGCTTGGTTAAGGGGAACGGGGAGCTGTTTTTT	CASSLVKGNGELFF
TRBV28	NA	TRBJ2-7	NA	TGTGCCAGCAGCACCCTCCGGCCGGGGTACGAGCAGTACTTC	CASSTLRPGYEQYF
TRBV29-1	TRBD1	TRBJ1-6	NA	TGCAGCGCCCGAGGGGGCGCAGGTTCACCCCTCCACTTT	CSARGGAGSPLHF
TRBV4-3	NA	TRBJ1-3	NA	TGCGCCAGCAGCCAAGAATGGTTGCAGAGGGCTGGAAACACCATATATTTT	CASSQEWLQRAGNTIYF
TRBV28	NA	TRBJ1-5	NA	TGTGCCAGCAATGAGGGGGGGGAGGCGCAGCCCCAGCATTTT	CASNEGGEAQPQHF
TRBV12-3/TRBV12-4	NA	TRBJ1-1	NA	TGTGCCAGCAGTTTCGGGGGGCCCACTGAAGCTTTCTTT	CASSFGGPTEAFF
TRBV3-1/TRBV3-2	NA	TRBJ2-1	NA	TGTGCCAGCAGCCAAGATCACAGAAAACACAATGAGCAGTTCTTC	CASSQDHRKHNEQFF
TRBV10-3	NA	TRBJ2-7	few	TGTGCCATCAGTGAGTGGAATAGCATGGGCGAGCAGTACTTC	CAISEWNSMGEQYF
TRBV3-1/TRBV3-2	TRBD1	TRBJ1-1	NA	TGTGCCAGCAGCACCCGTACAGGACAGGGGGACGCTGAAGCTTTCTTT	CASSTRTGQGDAEAFF
TRBV6-5	TRBD1	TRBJ1-6	NA	TGTGCCAGCAGTTACGCCGGGACAGGGCTATCACCCCTCCACTTT	CASSYAGTGLSPLHF
TRBV18	TRBD1	TRBJ2-1	NA	TGTGCCAGCTCACCATTGACAGGGGTGACGGTCAATGAGCAGTTCTTC	CASSPLTGVTVNEQFF
TRBV14	NA	TRBJ1-6	NA	TGTGCCAGCAGCCGAACCCAGGCGGGGGCGAGGTCACCCCTCCACTTT	CASSRTQAGARSPLHF
TRBV5-5	TRBD2	TRBJ2-3	once	TGTGCCAGCAGCCCGAGGGAGGGCTGGTACACAGATACGCAGTATTTT	CASSPREGWYTDTQYF
TRBV28	TRBD1	TRBJ1-5	few	TGTGCCAGCAGTGGACCGGGACAGGGGCATCAGCCCCAGCATTTT	CASSGPGQGHQPQHF
TRBV6-5	TRBD1	TRBJ1-2	NA	TGTGCCAGCAGTTGGCTCCGGGACAGCTACTATGGCTACACCTTC	CASSWLRDSYYGYTF
TRBV28	TRBD2	TRBJ2-1	NA	TGTGCCAGCAGAGGTCCCGGGACTAGGGAGCAGTTCTTC	CASRGPGTREQFF
TRBV30	NA	TRBJ1-5	NA	TGTGCCTGGGCCGGCGGCGGCAATCAGCCCCAGCATTTT	CAWAGGGNQPQHF
TRBV5-1	TRBD1	TRBJ1-1	NA	TGCGCCAGCAGTCCAGGGGGCGCGGAGGGAAGCACTGAAGCTTTCTTT	CASSPGGAEGSTEAFF
TRBV6-2/TRBV6-3	TRBD2	TRBJ2-1	NA	TGTGCCAGCCGCCGACTAGCGGATAGGCTTTACAATGAGCAGTTCTTC	CASRRLADRLYNEQFF
TRBV29-1	NA	TRBJ2-3	once	TGCAGCGTTGAACTACAGGACCTAGATACGCAGTATTTT	CSVELQDLDTQYF
TRBV5-1	NA	TRBJ2-1	NA	TGCGCCAGCAGCTCCTACCGGACAGACAATGAGCAGTTCTTC	CASSSYRTDNEQFF
TRBV12-3/TRBV12-4	NA	TRBJ1-1	NA	TGTGCCAGCAGTTTAGTATCTGAAGCTTTCTTT	CASSLVSEAFF
TRBV25-1	NA	TRBJ1-6	NA	TGTGCCAGCAGTGAAGGAGGTTATAATTCACCCCTCCACTTT	CASSEGGYNSPLHF
TRBV5-5	NA	TRBJ1-5	NA	TGTGCCAGCAGCTTGGCGGGGGGCGACAGTCAGCCCCAGCATTTT	CASSLAGGDSQPQHF
TRBV5-1	NA	TRBJ2-7	NA	TGCGCCAGCAGCTTGGCCGGGCAGGGGTATGCTGAGCAGTACTTC	CASSLAGQGYAEQYF